The clone carrying this T cell receptor beta chain has only a few counts. V dropped 6 bases and J dropped 3; count of bases not matched to a gene: 0. The CDR3 sequence is 12 residues long. This entry belongs to a study of T-cell reconstitution after alpha-beta-depleted transplantation in children. A TCRbeta library incorporating unique molecular identifiers was prepared. MiXCR, applied by TCRdb to the PCR reads, yields one record per CDR3 protein. This sample has hundreds of thousands of distinct CDR3 sequences, with about 16% found just once. Sequencing used PBMCs, mostly from graft donor cells, obtained 360 days after TCRalphabeta/CD19-depleted stem cell transplant. The clonotype was recovered from a male patient aged 2 to 9 who had a stem cell transplant for acute lymphoblastic leukemia, so the T cells may come from the graft donor. V usage is TRBV12-3 or TRBV12-4 and J usage is TRBJ2-5; TRBD2 matches 8 bases. The CDR3 protein is CASSGREETQYF. The CDR3 coding sequence is TGTGCCAGCAGCGGGAGGGAAGAGACCCAGTACTTC.